The 30 T cell receptor beta chains in this list originate from one sample, sequenced in a study of response to subunit inactivated influenza vaccine. TCRdb fed the RT-PCR reads into MiXCR, producing one record per CDR3 protein. In the table there are about half a million distinct CDR3 sequences, about 10% of which are singletons. This specimen was PBMCs from blood, taken roughly 47 days after vaccination. The receptors originated from a man between 45 and 60 years old who received an inactivated influenza vaccine.

V is TRBV24-1 and J is TRBJ1-2, with no clear D. Trimming pared 3 bases from V and 8 bases from J, leaving 12 bases between. This CDR3 has 13 amino acids. CDR1 is KGHDR and CDR2 is SFDVKD in the germline V gene. The CDR3 DNA reads TGTGCCACCAGTGATGCAGTGCGAGGGGGCTACACCTTC. This sequence encodes CATSDAVRGGYTF.

A few counts support this clonotype. The chain joins TRBV7-8 to TRBJ2-7; 7 positions match TRBD1. V shed 2 bases, J shed 6 bases, and the junction held 7 bases outside the gene matches. The V gene's germline CDR1 is SGHVS and CDR2 FQNEAQ. The CDR3 is 14 amino acids. Here the CDR3 DNA reads TGTGCCAGCAGCTTAACAGGGGTTGTCTCCGAGCAGTACTTC. Protein sequence: CASSLTGVVSEQYF. The variable domain in full, completed from reference TRBV7-8 and TRBJ2-7, reads GAGVSQSPRYKVAKRGQDVALRCDPISGHVSLFWYQQALGQGPEFLTYFQNEAQLDKSGLPSDRFFAERPEGSVSTLKIQRTQQEDSAVYLCASSLTGVVSEQYFGPGTRLTVT.

This clonotype was recorded a few times. This chain uses TRBV12-3 or TRBV12-4 with TRBJ2-1; the D is unclear. The CDR3 consists of 10 residues. V lost 7 bases and J 8 bases, leaving 6 bases between the germline ends. CDR3 region: CASMGDEQFF. The CDR3 DNA follows: TGTGCCAGCATGGGCGATGAGCAGTTCTTC.

This clonotype appeared once. The rearrangement uses TRBV5-5 and TRBJ2-2; D call uncertain. The CDR3 consists of 16 residues. V was pared by 2 bases and J by 7 bases, with 18 bases between. CDR1 SGHKS and CDR2 YYEKEE come from the germline V gene (reference sequence). This CDR3 is CASSFLTAIRHGELFF. The CDR3 DNA reads as TGTGCCAGCAGCTTTCTTACGGCAATCAGGCACGGGGAGCTGTTTTTT.

The rearrangement links TRBV5-1 to TRBJ2-5; D remains ambiguous. Trimming took 1 base from V and 0 from J, leaving 16 bases between them. CDR1 and CDR2 (germline): SGHRS, YFSETQ. The CDR3 has 17 amino acids. CDR3 in DNA: TGCGCCAGCAGCTTGCAAGGAGTCAACCCTTACCAAGAGACCCAGTACTTC. Encoded protein: CASSLQGVNPYQETQYF.

This clonotype has only a few counts. The chain couples TRBV7-8 to TRBJ2-2; TRBD1 matches 7 bases. V gave up 0 bases and J gave up 6 bases; unmatched junction bases: 4. The CDR3 has 15 amino acids. Germline V gives CDR1 SGHVS, CDR2 FQNEAQ. The CDR3, as DNA: TGTGCCAGCAGCTTAGCGGGACAGTGGGCCGGGGAGCTGTTTTTT. It encodes CASSLAGQWAGELFF.

This clonotype was observed a handful of times. This chain links TRBV6-2 or TRBV6-3 with TRBJ2-2; D call uncertain. V gave up 6 bases and J gave up 6 bases, with 8 bases separating them. CDR3 length: 12 residues. Per germline, CDR1 MNHEY and CDR2 SVGEGT. Here the CDR3 reads CASRLSAGELFF. CDR3 nucleotides: TGTGCCAGCAGACTTTCGGCCGGGGAGCTGTTTTTT.

This clonotype has at least ten counts. The chain has TRBV24-1 and TRBJ1-5; a possible D gene is TRBD1 (5 bases). The V gene's germline CDR1 is KGHDR and CDR2 SFDVKD. This CDR3 is built from 14 residues. Trimming cost V 10 bases and J 3 bases, with 15 bases left between them. This CDR3 is CATSEWGNNQPQHF. CDR3 in DNA: TGTGCCACGTCGGAATGGGGGAACAATCAGCCCCAGCATTTT.

This clonotype was observed at least ten times. The chain joins TRBV7-2 to TRBJ1-6, with 10 positions matching TRBD1. The V segment lost 5 bases and the J segment 9 bases; nucleotides outside the gene matches: 7. The CDR3 length is 15 residues. The germline V gene encodes CDR1 SGHTA and CDR2 FQGNSA. The CDR3, as DNA: TGTGCCAGCAGCACCTCGACAGGGGGCCGTTCACCCCTCCACTTT. Its translation: CASSTSTGGRSPLHF.

The genes are TRBV6-5 and TRBJ2-3, with 15 bases fitting TRBD2. CDR1 is MNHEY, CDR2 SVGAGI, per germline. V gave up 4 bases and J gave up 0 bases; unmatched junction bases: 2. This CDR3 is built from 17 residues. The chain's CDR3 is CASSWTSGGVSTDTQYF. The CDR3 region has the DNA TGTGCCAGCAGTTGGACTAGCGGGGGGGTAAGCACAGATACGCAGTATTTT.

V usage is TRBV6-2 or TRBV6-3 and J usage is TRBJ1-5, with TRBD1 identical over 10 bases. The CDR3 extends over 15 amino acids. Germline loops: CDR1 MNHEY, CDR2 SVGEGT. Trimming cost V 2 bases and J 5 bases; bases outside gene matches: 3. CDR3 residues: CASSYPGQGYQPQHF. The DNA of the CDR3 is TGTGCCAGCAGTTACCCGGGACAGGGGTATCAGCCCCAGCATTTT.

This clonotype has a handful of counts. The chain links TRBV11-2 to TRBJ2-1, with a weak D call TRBD1 (7 bases). Germline CDR1 reads SGHAT; CDR2 reads FQNNGV. The CDR3 sequence is 16 residues long. V was pared by 0 bases and J by 5 bases, with 14 bases between. Written as DNA, the CDR3 is TGTGCCAGCAGCTTAGATGTGTTCAGGGGGGACAATGAGCAGTTCTTC. Protein sequence: CASSLDVFRGDNEQFF. Using reference TRBV11-2 and TRBJ2-1 for the parts outside the CDR3, the full variable domain is EAGVAQSPRYKIIEKRQSVAFWCNPISGHATLYWYQQILGQGPKLLIQFQNNGVVDDSQLPKDRFSAERLKGVDSTLKIQPAKLEDSAVYLCASSLDVFRGDNEQFFGPGTRLTVL.

There are a few counts of this clonotype. An end of the junction does not agree with germline; a read error may underlie this. V usage is TRBV7-7 and J usage is TRBJ2-1; D is possibly TRBD2 (6 bases). The CDR3 covers 13 residues. Germline lookup yields CDR1 SSHAT and CDR2 FNYEAQ (reference sequence). As DNA, the CDR3 is TGTGCTAGCAGCTTGAGGAGGGCCCATGAGCAGTTCTTC. This translates into CASSLRRAHEQFF. Together with reference TRBV7-7 and TRBJ2-1, the CDR3 gives the full variable domain: GAGVSQSPRYKVTKRGQDVTLRCDPISSHATLYWYQQALGQGPEFLTYFNYEAQPDKSGLPSDRFSAERPEGSISTLTIQRTEQRDSAMYRCASSLRRAHEQFFGPGTRLTVL.

This clonotype was picked up a small number of times. V and J are TRBV4-3 and TRBJ2-7; D may be TRBD1 (6 bases). V dropped 2 bases and J dropped 9 bases, with 17 bases sitting between them. Per the germline V gene, CDR1 is LGHNA and CDR2 is YSLEER. This CDR3 region has 14 residues. The CDR3 sequence: CASSQTPGTSRQYF. DNA for the CDR3: TGCGCCAGCAGCCAAACGCCCGGGACATCTCGGCAGTACTTC.

This clonotype showed up many times. The chain couples TRBV6-1 to TRBJ1-1, with D perhaps TRBD1 (5 bases). This CDR3 has 12 amino acids. The V end was cut by 2 bases, the J end by 5 bases, with 6 bases between. Germline CDR1 MNHNS, CDR2 SASEGT. CDR3 sequence (DNA): TGTGCCAGCAGTGAACACAGGACTGAAGCTTTCTTT. As protein: CASSEHRTEAFF.

This clonotype appeared many times. The CDR3 here is CSARPWTGSAEAFF. CDR3 in DNA: TGCAGTGCTAGGCCTTGGACAGGATCCGCTGAAGCTTTCTTT. The rearrangement links TRBV20-1 to TRBJ1-1; 7 bases align to TRBD1. The J segment lost 6 bases and the V segment lost 3 bases, leaving 10 bases of the junction unmatched. This CDR3 comprises 14 residues. Looked up from germline, CDR1 is DFQATT and CDR2 is SNEGSKA (reference sequence).

This clonotype was detected only a few times. This sequence joins TRBV7-3 and TRBJ2-2; 8 positions agree with TRBD1. Looked up from germline, CDR1 is SGHTA and CDR2 is FQGTGA. The CDR3 runs 15 residues. Germline trimming cut 4 bases from V and 7 bases from J; bases unmatched to any gene: 8. CDR3 protein: CASSSGQGGGGELFF. CDR3 in DNA: TGTGCCAGCAGCTCCGGACAGGGAGGAGGCGGGGAGCTGTTTTTT.

The rearrangement links TRBV20-1 to TRBJ2-5, with TRBD2 as a possible D gene (6 bases). The germline gives CDR1 DFQATT, CDR2 SNEGSKA (reference sequence). The CDR3 has 13 residues. Trimming cost V 0 bases and J 5 bases, with 10 bases left between them. CDR3 coding DNA: TGCAGTGCTAGAGATCTCGCGGGGGAGACCCAGTACTTC. Its protein product is CSARDLAGETQYF.

In this sample, this clonotype turned up many times. This rearrangement joins TRBV7-2 to TRBJ2-5, with 8 bases that match TRBD1. J gave up 10 bases and V 5 bases, and 6 bases lay outside the gene matches. This CDR3 region has 12 residues. The germline V gene encodes CDR1 SGHTA and CDR2 FQGNSA. CDR3 protein: CASSRPGQGQYF. The CDR3 coding sequence is TGTGCCAGCAGCCGACCCGGACAGGGCCAGTACTTC.

This clonotype was seen a handful of times. The rearrangement joins TRBV7-6 to TRBJ2-2; D not resolved. The germline V and J ends were trimmed by 8 bases and 1 base, with 11 bases remaining between them. Looked up from germline, CDR1 is SGHVS and CDR2 is FNYEAQ. The CDR3 runs to 14 residues. The CDR3 region is CASVGSRNTGELFF. Written as DNA, the CDR3 is TGTGCCAGCGTGGGGTCTCGGAACACCGGGGAGCTGTTTTTT. Using reference TRBV7-6 and TRBJ2-2 for the parts outside the CDR3, the full variable domain is GAGVSQSPRYKVTKRGQDVALRCDPISGHVSLYWYRQALGQGPEFLTYFNYEAQQDKSGLPNDRFSAERPEGSISTLTIQRTEQRDSAMYRCASVGSRNTGELFFGEGSRLTVL.

The chain uses TRBV12-3 or TRBV12-4 and TRBJ1-2; tentatively, D is TRBD1 (6 bases). CDR3 length equals 14 residues. V was clipped by 7 bases and J by 5 bases, with 17 bases between them. DNA for the CDR3: TGTGCCAGCACCACTACCGGGACACCTTATGGCTACACCTTC. Translating it yields CASTTTGTPYGYTF.

This clonotype was seen at least ten times. This sequence joins TRBV5-1 and TRBJ2-5; 14 positions match TRBD2. The CDR3 loop spans 16 amino acids. Trimming took 4 bases from V and 5 from J; bases not matched to a gene: 7. Germline V gene sequence: CDR1 SGHRS, CDR2 YFSETQ. The CDR3 here is CASSIGTSGGWETQYF. The DNA for the CDR3 is TGCGCCAGCAGCATTGGGACTAGCGGGGGCTGGGAGACCCAGTACTTC.

A few counts support this clonotype. This chain connects TRBV11-2 to TRBJ1-1; unclear D gene. V lost 0 bases, J lost 0 bases, and 5 bases lay in between. This CDR3 is built from 14 residues. Germline V CDR1 and CDR2: SGHAT, FQNNGV. The DNA for the CDR3 is TGTGCCAGCAGCTTAGAGCTCATGAACACTGAAGCTTTCTTT. As protein: CASSLELMNTEAFF. The full variable domain, completed using reference TRBV11-2 and TRBJ1-1, is EAGVAQSPRYKIIEKRQSVAFWCNPISGHATLYWYQQILGQGPKLLIQFQNNGVVDDSQLPKDRFSAERLKGVDSTLKIQPAKLEDSAVYLCASSLELMNTEAFFGQGTRLTVV.

V gene TRBV6-2 or TRBV6-3 combines with J gene TRBJ2-1; 7 bases agree with TRBD2. The CDR3 is made up of 14 amino acids. CDR1 and CDR2 from the germline V gene are MNHEY and SVGEGT. V trimming: 4 bases; J trimming: 4 bases; junction bases outside the gene matches: 4. The CDR3 bases are TGTGCCAGCAGTTGGGCTAGCGGATACAATGAGCAGTTCTTC. Translation gives CASSWASGYNEQFF.

This clonotype was counted at least ten times. The gene calls are TRBV4-3 and TRBJ2-7; TRBD1 matches 7 bases. Germline assignment: CDR1 LGHNA and CDR2 YSLEER. This CDR3 is 15 amino acids long. V shed 0 bases and J 5 bases; nucleotides not matched to a gene: 7. The CDR3 is CASSQDGQVHDEQYF. CDR3 in DNA: TGCGCCAGCAGCCAAGACGGACAGGTACACGACGAGCAGTACTTC.

In this sample, this clonotype turned up a few times. This chain links TRBV20-1 with TRBJ2-2; 12 bases line up with TRBD1. Unmatched junction bases numbered 6, after V lost 5 bases and J lost 2 bases. Looked up from germline, CDR1 is DFQATT and CDR2 is SNEGSKA (reference sequence). CDR3 length: 16 amino acids. The CDR3 region is CSARAGTGGNTGELFF. CDR3 DNA: TGCAGTGCTCGCGCCGGGACAGGGGGCAACACCGGGGAGCTGTTTTTT.

This rearrangement joins TRBV7-2 to TRBJ2-1; 8 bases are a match to TRBD2. The junction had 5 bases not matched to a gene; V was cut back by 1 base and J by 12 bases. Germline V gene lookup returns CDR1 SGHTA and CDR2 FQGNSA. The CDR3 is 13 residues long. DNA for the CDR3: TGTGCCAGCAGCTTAGTGTTAGCGGGGCGGCAGTTCTTC. The encoded protein is CASSLVLAGRQFF. Combining the CDR3 with reference TRBV7-2 and TRBJ2-1 gives the whole variable domain GAGVSQSPSNKVTEKGKDVELRCDPISGHTALYWYRQSLGQGLEFLIYFQGNSAPDKSGLPSDRFSAERTGGSVSTLTIQRTQQEDSAVYLCASSLVLAGRQFFGPGTRLTVL.

This clonotype appeared many times. The chain has TRBV28 and TRBJ1-3; TRBD1 might be the D (6 bases). The CDR3 spans 16 residues. Germline values: CDR1 MDHEN, CDR2 SYDVKM. Trimming left V 3 bases short and J 2 bases short, with 14 bases between. CDR3 DNA: TGTGCCAGCAGTTTTATCGGTGCAGGGGCTGGAAACACCATATATTTT. Its protein product is CASSFIGAGAGNTIYF.

This clonotype has ten or more counts. The chain links TRBV13 to TRBJ2-4; TRBD1 matches at 7 bases. Trimming removed 5 bases from V and 12 bases from J; junction bases left unmatched: 7. The CDR3 has 12 amino acids. Germline V gives CDR1 PRHDT, CDR2 FYEKMQ (reference sequence). The CDR3 nucleotides read TGTGCCAGCAGCGAGATGGGACAGTCTCAGTACTTC. This codes for CASSEMGQSQYF.

This clonotype showed up just a few times. The V gene is TRBV6-1, the J gene TRBJ2-7; D may be TRBD1 (6 bases). The CDR3 is 14 amino acids. Germline CDR1 reads MNHNS; CDR2 reads SASEGT. The germline V and J ends were trimmed by 8 bases and 0 bases, with 14 bases remaining between them. The CDR3 DNA follows: TGTGCCAGCGCGGACAGCCGGAGCTCCTACGAGCAGTACTTC. Its translation: CASADSRSSYEQYF.